This TCR beta chain was documented in a study of T cell responses to AZD1222 COVID-19 vaccine. The CDR3 totals 15 residues. Some clones are missing from TCRdb's copy, which holds only in-frame ones; the method was immunoSEQ multiplex PCR. In the table there are 75,000 to 85,000 clones, approximately 86% of which are singletons. The input for sequencing was peripheral blood, taken on day 0 of AZD1222 vaccination. The receptor comes from an adult in good health. The rearrangement uses TRBV21-1 and TRBJ2-1. TRBV21-1 is a pseudogene segment. Here the CDR3 reads CASSNISAPYNEQFF. CDR3 nucleotide sequence: TGTGCCAGCAGCAATATTTCGGCCCCCTACAATGAGCAGTTCTTC.